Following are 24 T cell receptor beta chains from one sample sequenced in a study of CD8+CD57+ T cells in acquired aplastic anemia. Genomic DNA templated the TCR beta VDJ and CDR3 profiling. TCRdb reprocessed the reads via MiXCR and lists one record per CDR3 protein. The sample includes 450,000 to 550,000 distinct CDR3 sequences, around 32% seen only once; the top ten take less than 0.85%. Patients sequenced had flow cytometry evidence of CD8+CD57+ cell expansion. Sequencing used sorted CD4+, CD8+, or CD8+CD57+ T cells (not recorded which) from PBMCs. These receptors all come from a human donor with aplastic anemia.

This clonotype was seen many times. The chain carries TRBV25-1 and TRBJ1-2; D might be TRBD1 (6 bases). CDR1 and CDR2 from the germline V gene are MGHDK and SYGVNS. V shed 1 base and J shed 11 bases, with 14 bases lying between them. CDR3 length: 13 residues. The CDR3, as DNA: TGTGCCAGCAGTGAATCGGCACAGGGAAGATACACCTTC. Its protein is CASSESAQGRYTF.

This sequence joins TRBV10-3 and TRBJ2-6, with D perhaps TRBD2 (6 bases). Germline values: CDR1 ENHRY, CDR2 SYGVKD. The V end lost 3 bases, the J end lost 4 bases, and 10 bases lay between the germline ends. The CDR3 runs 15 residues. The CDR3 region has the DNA TGTGCCATCAGTGACGGAGGGGACGGGGCCAACGTCCTGACTTTC. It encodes CAISDGGDGANVLTF.

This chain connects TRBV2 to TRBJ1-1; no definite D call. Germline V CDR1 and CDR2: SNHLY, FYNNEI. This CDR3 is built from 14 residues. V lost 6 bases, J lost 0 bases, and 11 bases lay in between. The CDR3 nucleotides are TGTGCCAGCAGCCTGTCCCGCCTGAACACTGAAGCTTTCTTT. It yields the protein CASSLSRLNTEAFF.

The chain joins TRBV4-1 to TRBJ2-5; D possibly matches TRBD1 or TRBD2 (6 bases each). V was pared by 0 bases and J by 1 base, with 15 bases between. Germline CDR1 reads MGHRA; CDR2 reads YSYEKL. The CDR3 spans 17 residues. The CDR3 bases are TGCGCCAGCAGCCAAGAGGGGGGCGAGGGATCCCAAGAGACCCAGTACTTC. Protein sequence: CASSQEGGEGSQETQYF.

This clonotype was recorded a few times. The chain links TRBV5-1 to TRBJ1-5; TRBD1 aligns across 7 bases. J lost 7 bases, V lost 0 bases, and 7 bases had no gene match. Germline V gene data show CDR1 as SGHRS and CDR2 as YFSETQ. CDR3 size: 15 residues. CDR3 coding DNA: TGCGCCAGCAGCTTGGGCGGACAGGTTGGCCAGCCCCAGCATTTT. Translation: CASSLGGQVGQPQHF.

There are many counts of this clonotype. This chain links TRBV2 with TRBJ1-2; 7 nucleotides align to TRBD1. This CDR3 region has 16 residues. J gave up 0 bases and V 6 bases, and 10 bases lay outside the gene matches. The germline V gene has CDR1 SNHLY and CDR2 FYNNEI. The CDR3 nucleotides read TGTGCCAGCAGGGAAACCACAGGGGTACCTAACTATGGCTACACCTTC. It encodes CASRETTGVPNYGYTF.

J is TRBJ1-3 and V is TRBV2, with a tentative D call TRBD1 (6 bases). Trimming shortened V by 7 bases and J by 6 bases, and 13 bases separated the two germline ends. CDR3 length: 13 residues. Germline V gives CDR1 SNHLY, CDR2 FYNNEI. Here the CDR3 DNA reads TGTGCCAGCAAAGGGGGTCTCGTAAACACCATATATTTT. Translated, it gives CASKGGLVNTIYF. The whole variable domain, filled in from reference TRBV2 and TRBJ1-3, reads EPEVTQTPSHQVTQMGQEVILRCVPISNHLYFYWYRQILGQKVEFLVSFYNNEISEKSEIFDDQFSVERPDGSNFTLKIRSTKLEDSAMYFCASKGGLVNTIYFGEGSWLTVV.

CDR3 sequence: CASSDRRGAEAFF. DNA for the CDR3: TGTGCCAGCAGTGATAGGAGGGGGGCGGAAGCTTTCTTT. The chain has TRBV25-1 and TRBJ1-1; perhaps TRBD1 as D (6 bases). V dropped 3 bases and J dropped 8 bases, with 13 bases sitting between them. The CDR3 runs 13 residues. From germline, CDR1 is MGHDK and CDR2 SYGVNS.

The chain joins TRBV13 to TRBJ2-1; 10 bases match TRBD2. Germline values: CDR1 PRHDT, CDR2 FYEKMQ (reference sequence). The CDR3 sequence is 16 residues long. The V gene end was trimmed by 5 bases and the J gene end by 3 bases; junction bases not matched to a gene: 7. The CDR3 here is CASSGLSGRRYNEQFF. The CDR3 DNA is TGTGCCAGCAGCGGCCTTAGCGGGAGGCGCTACAATGAGCAGTTCTTC.

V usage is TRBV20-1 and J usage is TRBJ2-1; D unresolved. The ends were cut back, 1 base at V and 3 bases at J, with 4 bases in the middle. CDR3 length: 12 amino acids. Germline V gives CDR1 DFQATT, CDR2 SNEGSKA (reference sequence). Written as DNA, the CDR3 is TGCAGTGCTAGAGGGGTCTACAATGAGCAGTTCTTC. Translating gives CSARGVYNEQFF.

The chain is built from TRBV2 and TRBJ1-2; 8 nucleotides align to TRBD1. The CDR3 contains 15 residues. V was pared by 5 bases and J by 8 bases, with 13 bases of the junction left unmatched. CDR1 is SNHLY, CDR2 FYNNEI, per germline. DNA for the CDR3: TGTGCCAGCAGTCCATCTAGACAGGGGTGGTTCGGCTACACCTTC. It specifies CASSPSRQGWFGYTF.

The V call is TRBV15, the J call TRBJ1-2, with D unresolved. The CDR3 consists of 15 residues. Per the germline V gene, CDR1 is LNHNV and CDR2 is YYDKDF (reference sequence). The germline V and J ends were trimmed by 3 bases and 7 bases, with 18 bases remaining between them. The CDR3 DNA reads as TGTGCCACCAGCAGTGAGAACAACCTCCAAGGTGGCTACACCTTC. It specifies CATSSENNLQGGYTF.

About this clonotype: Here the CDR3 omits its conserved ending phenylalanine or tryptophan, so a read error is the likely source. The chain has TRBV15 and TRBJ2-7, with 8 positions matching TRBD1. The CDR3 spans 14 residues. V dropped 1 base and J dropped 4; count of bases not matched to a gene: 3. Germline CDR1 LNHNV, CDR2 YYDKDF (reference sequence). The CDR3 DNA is TGTGCCACCAGCAGAGGGACAGGGTTGTACGAGCAGTACCTC. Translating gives CATSRGTGLYEQYL.

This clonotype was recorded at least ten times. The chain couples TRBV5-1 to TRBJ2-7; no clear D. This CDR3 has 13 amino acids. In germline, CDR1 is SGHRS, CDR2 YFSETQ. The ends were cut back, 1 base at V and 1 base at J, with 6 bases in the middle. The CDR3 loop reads CASSLMQSYEQYF. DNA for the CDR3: TGCGCCAGCAGCTTGATGCAGTCCTACGAGCAGTACTTC.

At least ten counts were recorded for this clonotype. The CDR3 is CASRGTGGNSPLHF. In nucleotides, the CDR3 is TGTGCCAGCAGGGGAACAGGGGGGAATTCACCCCTCCACTTT. The chain joins TRBV25-1 to TRBJ1-6, with TRBD1 matching 8 bases. The germline gives CDR1 MGHDK, CDR2 SYGVNS. The CDR3 loop spans 14 amino acids. The trim removed 6 bases at V and 7 bases at J, leaving 5 bases unmatched.

CDR3 protein: CASSPEMDRDTEAFF. The CDR3 DNA is TGTGCCAGCAGCCCAGAAATGGACAGGGACACTGAAGCTTTCTTT. The chain has TRBV4-2 and TRBJ1-1; 8 bases match TRBD1. Germline CDR1 is LGHNA and CDR2 is YNFKEQ. The CDR3 loop spans 15 amino acids. V dropped 4 bases and J dropped 3; count of bases not matched to a gene: 7.

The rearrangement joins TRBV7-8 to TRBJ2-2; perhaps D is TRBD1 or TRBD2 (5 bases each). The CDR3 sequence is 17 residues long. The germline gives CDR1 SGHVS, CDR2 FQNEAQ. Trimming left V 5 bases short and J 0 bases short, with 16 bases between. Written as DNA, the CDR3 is TGTGCCAGCAGCCAAGAGGGGACCCTTACGAACACCGGGGAGCTGTTTTTT. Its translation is CASSQEGTLTNTGELFF.

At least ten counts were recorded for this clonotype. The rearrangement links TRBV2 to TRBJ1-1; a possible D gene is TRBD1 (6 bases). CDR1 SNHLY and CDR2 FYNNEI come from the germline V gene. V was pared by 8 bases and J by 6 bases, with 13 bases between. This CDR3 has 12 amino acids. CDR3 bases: TGTGCCAGCCTAGGGGGTACGGCTGAAGCTTTCTTT. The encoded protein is CASLGGTAEAFF.

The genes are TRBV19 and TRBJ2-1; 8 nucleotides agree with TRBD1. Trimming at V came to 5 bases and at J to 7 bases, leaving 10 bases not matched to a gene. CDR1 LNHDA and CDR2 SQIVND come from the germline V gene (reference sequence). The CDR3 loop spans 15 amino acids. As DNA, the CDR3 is TGTGCCAGTAGTGTAACAGGGGGAAATTATAATGAGCAGTTCTTC. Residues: CASSVTGGNYNEQFF.

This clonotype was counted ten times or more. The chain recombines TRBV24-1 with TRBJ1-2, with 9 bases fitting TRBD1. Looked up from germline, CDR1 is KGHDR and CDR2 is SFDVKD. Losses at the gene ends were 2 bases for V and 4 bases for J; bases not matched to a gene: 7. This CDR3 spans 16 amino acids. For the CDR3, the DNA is TGTGCCACCAGTGATTCCCAGGACAGGGGATTCTATGGCTACACCTTC. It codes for CATSDSQDRGFYGYTF.

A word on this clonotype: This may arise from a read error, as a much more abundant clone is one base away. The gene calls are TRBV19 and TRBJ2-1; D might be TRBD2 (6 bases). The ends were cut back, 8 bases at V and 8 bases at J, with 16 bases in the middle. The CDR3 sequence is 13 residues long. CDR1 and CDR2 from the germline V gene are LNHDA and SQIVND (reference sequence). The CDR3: CASGRQGLHEQFF. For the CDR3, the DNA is TGTGCCAGTGGTCGGCAGGGACTCCATGAGCAGTTCTTC.

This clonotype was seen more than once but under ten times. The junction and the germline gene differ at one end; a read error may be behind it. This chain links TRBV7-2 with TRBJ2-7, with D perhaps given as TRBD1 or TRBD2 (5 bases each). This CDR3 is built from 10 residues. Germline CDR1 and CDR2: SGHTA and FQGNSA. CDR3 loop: CEGWDLEQYF. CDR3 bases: TGCGAGGGTTGGGACCTCGAGCAGTACTTC.

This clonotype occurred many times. Written as DNA, the CDR3 is TGTGCCAGCAGTATGCAGGGGATTGGGGCTAACTATGGCTACACCTTC. Protein sequence: CASSMQGIGANYGYTF. The chain couples TRBV25-1 to TRBJ1-2, with D perhaps matching TRBD1 (6 bases). Trimming removed 5 bases from V and 0 bases from J, with 16 bases in between. CDR1 is MGHDK, CDR2 SYGVNS, per germline. CDR3 length equals 16 residues.

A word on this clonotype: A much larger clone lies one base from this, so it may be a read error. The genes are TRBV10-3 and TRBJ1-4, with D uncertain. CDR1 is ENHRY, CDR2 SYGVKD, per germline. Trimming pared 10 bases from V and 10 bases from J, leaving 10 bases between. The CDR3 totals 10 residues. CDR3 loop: CATPGGKLFF. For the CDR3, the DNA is TGTGCCACCCCCGGTGGAAAACTGTTTTTT.